The TCR beta chain described here comes from a study of response to subunit inactivated influenza vaccine. Overall study findings and caveats: Researchers suggested that each seasonal influenza vaccination recruits few new T cells.

This clonotype showed up just a few times. The antigen remains unidentified. Germline V gene data show CDR1 as MNHEY and CDR2 as SVGEGT. CDR3 length equals 16 residues. Trimming left V 0 bases short and J 9 bases short, with 18 bases between. TCRdb re-called the RT-PCR reads with MiXCR, one entry per CDR3 protein. The data hold roughly 650,000 distinct CDR3 sequences, with 11% to 15% observed a single time. The origin of this receptor is a man aged 50 or older who received an inactivated influenza vaccine. This sample comprised PBMCs from blood, obtained 14 days before vaccination. This rearrangement joins TRBV6-2 or TRBV6-3 to TRBJ1-5; D unclear. This chain's CDR3 is CASSYSIQRGSGPQHF. DNA for the CDR3: TGTGCCAGCAGTTACTCGATCCAGCGAGGGTCCGGGCCCCAGCATTTT.